In this sample, the clone carrying this TCR beta chain turned up many times. Its antigen is unknown. This sample is part of a study of T-cell memory formation after mild COVID-19. Study summary: TCR clusters largely stayed donor specific. Study-level points and caveats: Contracting clones, day 15 to 85, had balanced CD4/CD8, and later expanders favored CD4+.

TCRdb fed the 5' RACE reads into MiXCR, producing one record per CDR3 protein. The table has roughly 47,000 distinct CDR3 sequences, 7% to 8% seen once. The sequence was collected from a man aged 18 to 29 who had mild COVID-19 (a few samples of this study predate the infection). Cell type and time point are not known. The specimen sequenced was PBMCs or a T cell subset sorted from them (not recorded which).

The chain's CDR3 is CSVEAGSGYTF. Here the CDR3 DNA reads TGCAGCGTTGAGGCAGGGTCTGGCTACACCTTC. This chain connects TRBV29-1 to TRBJ1-2; D may be TRBD1 (5 bases). Germline CDR1 SQVTM, CDR2 ANQGSEA. The V and J ends lost 3 bases and 7 bases respectively, with 9 bases between them. The CDR3 runs to 11 residues.